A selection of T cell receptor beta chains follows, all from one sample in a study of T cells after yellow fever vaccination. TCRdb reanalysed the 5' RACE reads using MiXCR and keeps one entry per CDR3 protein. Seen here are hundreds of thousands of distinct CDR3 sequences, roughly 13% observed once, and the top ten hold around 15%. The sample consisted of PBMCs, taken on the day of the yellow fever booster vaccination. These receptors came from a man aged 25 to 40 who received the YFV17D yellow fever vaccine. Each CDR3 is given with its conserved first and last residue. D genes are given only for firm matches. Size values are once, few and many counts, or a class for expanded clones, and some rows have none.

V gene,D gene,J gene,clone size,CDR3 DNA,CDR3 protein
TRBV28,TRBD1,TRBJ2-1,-,TGTGCCAGCAGTTTTGGGGACAGGGTCTATGAGCAGTTCTTC,CASSFGDRVYEQFF
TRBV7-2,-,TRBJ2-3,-,TGTGCCAGCAGTTCCTCGGACATCACAGATACGCAGTATTTT,CASSSSDITDTQYF
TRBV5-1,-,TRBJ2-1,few,TGCGCCAGCAGCTTAGGCGGCGGCCCCTACAATGAGCAGTTCTTC,CASSLGGGPYNEQFF
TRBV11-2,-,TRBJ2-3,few,TGTGCCAGCAGCTTGGGGTACACAGATACGCAGTATTTT,CASSLGYTDTQYF
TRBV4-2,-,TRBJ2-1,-,TGTGCCAGCAGCCACGGACAAAGGCCTGCTGGGGGTGAGCAGTTCTTC,CASSHGQRPAGGEQFF
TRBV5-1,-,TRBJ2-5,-,TGCGCCAGCAGCTACCCCGGGACAAGAGAGACCCAGTACTTC,CASSYPGTRETQYF
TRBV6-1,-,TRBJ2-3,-,TGTGCCAGCAGTAATCCGCCCACAGATACGCAGTATTTT,CASSNPPTDTQYF
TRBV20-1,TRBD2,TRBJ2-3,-,TGCAGTGCTCCCACCCGGGGACTAGCGGGGGGTCCTACGCAGTATTTT,CSAPTRGLAGGPTQYF
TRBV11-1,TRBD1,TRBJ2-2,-,TGTGCCAGCAGCTTAGCGCAAGTAAACAGGGGACCGAACACCGGGGAGCTGTTTTTT,CASSLAQVNRGPNTGELFF
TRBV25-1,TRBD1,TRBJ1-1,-,TGTGCCAGCAGTTTATCCGGACAGGGCACTGAAGCTTTCTTT,CASSLSGQGTEAFF
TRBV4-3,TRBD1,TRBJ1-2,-,TGCGCCAGCAGCCACCCAGGGGGCAACTATGGCTACACCTTC,CASSHPGGNYGYTF
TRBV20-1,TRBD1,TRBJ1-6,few,TGCAGTGCTAGGGACAGGGCTAATTCACCCCTCCACTTT,CSARDRANSPLHF
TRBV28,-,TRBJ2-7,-,TGTGCCAGCAGTCACCCAATGACCTACGAGCAGTACTTC,CASSHPMTYEQYF
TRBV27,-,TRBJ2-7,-,TGTGCCAGCAGTTTATCGGCGGGACCTCCCTACGAGCAGTACTTC,CASSLSAGPPYEQYF
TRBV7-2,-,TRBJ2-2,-,TGTGCCAGCAGCTATCGACAGACGAACACCGGGGAGCTGTTTTTT,CASSYRQTNTGELFF
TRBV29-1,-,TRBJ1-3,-,TGCAGCGTTGTTTCCGGGTCTAACACCATATATTTT,CSVVSGSNTIYF
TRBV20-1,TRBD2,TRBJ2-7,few,TGCAGTTTTAGCGGGAGGAGCTCCTACGAGCAGTACTTC,CSFSGRSSYEQYF
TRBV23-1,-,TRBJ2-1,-,TGCGCCAGCAGTAGATTGCACCCCAAGCAGTTCTTC,CASSRLHPKQFF
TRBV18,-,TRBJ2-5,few,TGTGCCAGCTCACCTGGAGGAGGGAGTGAGACCCAGTACTTC,CASSPGGGSETQYF
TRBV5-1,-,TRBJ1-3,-,TGCGCCAGCAGTTACAGGGAAGGCTCTGGAAACACCATATATTTT,CASSYREGSGNTIYF
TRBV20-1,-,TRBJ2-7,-,TGCAGTGGCCTCGCCGTCAGGGGAACTTACGAGCAGTACTTC,CSGLAVRGTYEQYF
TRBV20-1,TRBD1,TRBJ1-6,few,TGCAGTGCAAACACAGGGGTTAATTCACCCCTCCACTTT,CSANTGVNSPLHF
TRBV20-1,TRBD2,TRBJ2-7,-,TGCAGTGCTAGTTCGGGAGGTCTGGGGATCGAGCAGTACTTC,CSASSGGLGIEQYF
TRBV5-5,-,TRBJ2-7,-,TGTGCCAGCAGCCCCGGGGGAGGAGACTACGAGCAGTACTTC,CASSPGGGDYEQYF
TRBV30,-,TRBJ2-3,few,TGTGCCTGGTTACGACAGGTTACGCAGTATTTT,CAWLRQVTQYF
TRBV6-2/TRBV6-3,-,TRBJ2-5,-,TGTGCCAGCAGTCAATTCCGGGATTTAGAGACCCAGTACTTC,CASSQFRDLETQYF
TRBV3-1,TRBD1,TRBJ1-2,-,TGTGCCAGCAGCCCCGGGACAGGGGGCTTTGGCTACACCTTC,CASSPGTGGFGYTF
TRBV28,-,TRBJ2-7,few,TGTGCCAGCAGCTACAGGGTTGCCGAGCAGTACTTC,CASSYRVAEQYF
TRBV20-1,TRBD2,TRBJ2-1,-,TGCAGTGCTAGAGATCTTAGCGGGAGGGATTCCTACAATGAGCAGTTCTTC,CSARDLSGRDSYNEQFF
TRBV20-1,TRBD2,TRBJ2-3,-,TGCAGTGCTAGATCACTAGCGGCTAGCACAGATACGCAGTATTTT,CSARSLAASTDTQYF
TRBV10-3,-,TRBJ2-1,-,TGTGCCATCAGTGACGCATATGAGCAGTTCTTC,CAISDAYEQFF
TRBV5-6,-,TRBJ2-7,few,TGTGCCAGCAGCTCTGACTCCCTGAGTATCTACGAGCAGTACTTC,CASSSDSLSIYEQYF
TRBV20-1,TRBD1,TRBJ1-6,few,TGCAGTGCTAGACGACAGGGGTATAATTCACCCCTCCACTTT,CSARRQGYNSPLHF
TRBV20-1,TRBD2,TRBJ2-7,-,TGCAGTGCTAGTGCCCAAACTAGCGGGAGGGCCGAGCAGTACTTC,CSASAQTSGRAEQYF
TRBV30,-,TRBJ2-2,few,TGTGCCTGCTTTTGGGGAGTCGGTACCGGGGAGCTGTTTTTT,CACFWGVGTGELFF
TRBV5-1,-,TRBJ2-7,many,TGCGCCAGCAGCTACGGGACGGGCACCTACGAGCAGTACTTC,CASSYGTGTYEQYF
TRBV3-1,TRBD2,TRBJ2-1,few,TGTGCCAGCAGCCAAACGGGAGCGGGCGGGGGGGAGCAGTTCTTC,CASSQTGAGGGEQFF